These 21 T cell receptor beta chains were sequenced from one sample in a study of tumor-infiltrating lymphocytes in oesophageal squamous cell carcinoma. TCRdb re-called the PCR reads through MiXCR, storing one row per CDR3 protein. The sample holds approximately 9,600 distinct CDR3 sequences, under 65% seen once. Input material: esophageal tumor tissue. Receptor source: a female donor with esophageal squamous cell carcinoma.

The chain recombines TRBV11-2 with TRBJ2-7; no reliable D call. This CDR3 is 12 amino acids long. Between the trimmed V and J ends, which lost 1 base and 7 bases, there was a span of 8 bases. Germline CDR1 SGHAT, CDR2 FQNNGV. The CDR3 reads CASSLVASEQYF. The CDR3 DNA reads as TGTGCCAGCAGCTTAGTTGCTAGTGAGCAGTACTTC.

The table lists this clonotype with a few counts. The chain couples TRBV9 to TRBJ2-6, with 8 bases aligning to TRBD1. The end of the DNA aligns better with TRBJ2-5, so the J call may be wrong. The CDR3 contains 14 residues. The germline V gene has CDR1 SGDLS and CDR2 YYNGEE. CDR3 sequence reads: CASSADRGQETQYF. The CDR3 coding sequence is TGTGCCAGCAGCGCCGACAGGGGCCAAGAGACCCAGTACTTC.

This clonotype has a handful of counts. The junction departs from the called germline gene at one end, perhaps through a read error. The chain employs TRBV7-3 and TRBJ2-1, with D perhaps TRBD2 (5 bases). Germline V lookup: CDR1 SGHTA, CDR2 FQGTGA. The CDR3 is made up of 14 amino acids. The CDR3 DNA follows: TGTGCCAGCAGTTTAACGGGATGGGGCAATGAGCAGTTCTTC. This translates into CASSLTGWGNEQFF.

This clonotype was observed many times. The V and J genes are TRBV5-1 and TRBJ1-5; the D is unclear. Germline assignment: CDR1 SGHRS and CDR2 YFSETQ. The CDR3 is made up of 13 amino acids. Trimming took off 2 bases at V and 5 bases at J, with 8 bases between the two ends. The CDR3 sequence: CASSFEGDQPQHF. The CDR3 DNA reads as TGCGCCAGCAGCTTTGAGGGTGATCAGCCCCAGCATTTT.

The chain couples TRBV7-4 to TRBJ2-1; TRBD1 matches 9 bases. The end of the DNA is better explained by TRBJ2-7, so the J call may be wrong. CDR1 and CDR2 from the germline V gene are SGHVT and SQSDAQ. The CDR3 has 14 residues. CDR3 in amino acids: CASSQGGTGREQYF. The CDR3, as DNA: TGTGCCAGCAGCCAAGGGGGGACAGGGCGAGAGCAGTACTTC.

About this clonotype itself: Since no conserved phenylalanine or tryptophan closes the CDR3, a read error is the likely cause. Because the CDR3's place on the DNA is in doubt, the DNA is left out and the CDR3 is given as listed by TCRdb. This chain's CDR3 is CASSQQGYEQYFGP. The rearrangement uses TRBV6-6 and TRBJ1-1; TRBD1 reflects the table's D call only, with no check against the DNA. Germline values: CDR1 MNHNY, CDR2 SVGAGI (reference sequence). The CDR3 is 14 amino acids long, termini counted.

This clonotype was counted between two and nine times. No conserved phenylalanine or tryptophan ends this CDR3, so it is likely a read error. No DNA is shown, since the ends of the CDR3 on it are uncertain; the CDR3 is the one TCRdb lists. The V and J genes are TRBV18 and TRBJ2-1; the table's D gene call, TRBD1, was not cross checked with the DNA. Germline V lookup: CDR1 KGHSH, CDR2 LQKENI. From its first to its last residue, the CDR3 has 15 amino acids. The CDR3 sequence is CASSMDRGNGYTFGS.

The rearrangement links TRBV7-6 to TRBJ2-5, with TRBD1 matching 7 bases. Germline V gene sequence: CDR1 SGHVS, CDR2 FNYEAQ. The CDR3 sequence is 17 residues long. The V gene end was trimmed by 5 bases and the J gene end by 5 bases; junction bases not matched to a gene: 17. The CDR3 bases are TGTGCCAGCAGCCCGCGAGGTGACAGGGTTCGCGGGGAGACCCAGTACTTC. It yields the protein CASSPRGDRVRGETQYF. The whole variable domain, filled in from reference TRBV7-6 and TRBJ2-5, reads GAGVSQSPRYKVTKRGQDVALRCDPISGHVSLYWYRQALGQGPEFLTYFNYEAQQDKSGLPNDRFSAERPEGSISTLTIQRTEQRDSAMYRCASSPRGDRVRGETQYFGPGTRLLVL.

V and J are TRBV11-2 and TRBJ2-7; D remains ambiguous. The DNA end is a closer match to TRBJ2-1, so the J assignment may be wrong. CDR1 is SGHAT, CDR2 FQNNGV, per germline. The CDR3 sequence is 13 residues long. The CDR3, as DNA: TGTGCCAGCAGCCTAGGGATAGCCAATGAGCAGTTCTTC. Protein: CASSLGIANEQFF.

J is TRBJ2-1 and V is TRBV7-3; 11 bases align to TRBD1. V was pared by 5 bases and J by 2 bases, with 2 bases of the junction left unmatched. The CDR3 contains 15 residues. The germline CDR1 and CDR2 sequences are SGHTA and FQGTGA. This chain's CDR3 is CASSRTGGAYNEQFF. In nucleotides, the CDR3 is TGTGCCAGCAGCCGGACAGGGGGCGCCTACAATGAGCAGTTCTTC.

The rearrangement uses TRBV7-2 and TRBJ2-5; 8 nucleotides agree with TRBD1. Germline V lookup: CDR1 SGHTA, CDR2 FQGNSA. V was clipped by 1 base and J by 1 base; unmatched bases: 2. The CDR3 has 15 residues. Here the CDR3 reads CASSLGTGSQETQYF. Written as DNA, the CDR3 is TGTGCCAGCAGCTTAGGGACAGGGAGCCAAGAGACCCAGTACTTC.

This chain uses TRBV7-6 with TRBJ2-1, with D hard to call. With the DNA end fitting TRBJ2-7 better, the J assignment may be wrong. The germline gives CDR1 SGHVS, CDR2 FNYEAQ. CDR3 length: 12 residues. Here the CDR3 DNA reads TGTGCCAGCTCACCGGCGAACTACGAGCAGTACTTC. It yields the protein CASSPANYEQYF.

The V gene is TRBV11-2, the J gene TRBJ2-5; TRBD2 agrees at 9 bases. The CDR3 extends over 14 amino acids. Germline values: CDR1 SGHAT, CDR2 FQNNGV. V was pared by 3 bases and J by 5 bases, with 4 bases of the junction left unmatched. CDR3 region: CASSFAREGETQYF. The DNA of the CDR3 is TGTGCCAGCAGCTTCGCGCGGGAGGGGGAGACCCAGTACTTC.

Within the sample, this clonotype is large. The chain combines TRBV7-2 with TRBJ2-4; perhaps TRBD1 as D (5 bases). CDR1 SGHTA and CDR2 FQGNSA come from the germline V gene. V was pared by 1 base and J by 6 bases, with 10 bases between. The CDR3 sequence is 14 residues long. CDR3 sequence (DNA): TGTGCCAGCAGCTTAGGGACCGACAGAAACATTCAGTACTTC. Amino acid sequence: CASSLGTDRNIQYF.

V is TRBV7-8 and J is TRBJ2-1; D possibly corresponds to TRBD2 (5 bases). With the DNA end fitting TRBJ2-7 better, the J assignment may be wrong. The CDR3 is 16 amino acids. Per the germline V gene, CDR1 is SGHVS and CDR2 is FQNEAQ. The CDR3 is CASSLFASPVSYEQYF. In nucleotides, the CDR3 is TGTGCCAGCAGCTTATTCGCTAGCCCCGTCTCCTACGAGCAGTACTTC.

The chain has TRBV24-1 and TRBJ2-3, with no clear D. The germline V gene has CDR1 KGHDR and CDR2 SFDVKD. This CDR3 spans 16 amino acids. V lost 10 bases and J 0 bases, leaving 19 bases between the germline ends. CDR3: CATSPLRSSSTDTQYF. CDR3 sequence (DNA): TGTGCCACGTCCCCCCTCAGGTCGTCTAGCACAGATACGCAGTATTTT.

This rearrangement joins TRBV11-2 to TRBJ2-3, with 10 bases fitting TRBD2. Unmatched junction bases numbered 4, after V lost 1 base and J lost 3 bases. CDR3 length: 16 residues. The V gene's germline CDR1 is SGHAT and CDR2 FQNNGV. CDR3 DNA: TGTGCCAGCAGCTTAGTTATACTAGCGGGAACAGATACGCAGTATTTT. Its protein product is CASSLVILAGTDTQYF.

The chain employs TRBV6-1 and TRBJ1-1; 8 nucleotides match TRBD1. The germline gives CDR1 MNHNS, CDR2 SASEGT. The V and J ends lost 5 bases and 11 bases, in that order; junction bases with no gene match: 7. The CDR3 is 12 amino acids. Written as DNA, the CDR3 is TGTGCCAGCAGTATCGGACAGGGAAAGGCTTTCTTT. It is translated as CASSIGQGKAFF.

The gene calls are TRBV2 and TRBJ2-5; D unresolved. V was cut by 6 bases and J by 7 bases, with 12 bases left in between. The CDR3 totals 12 residues. Germline CDR1 SNHLY, CDR2 FYNNEI. The CDR3 spells CASRTSSRTQYF. The CDR3 nucleotides read TGTGCCAGCAGGACCTCCTCGCGGACCCAGTACTTC.

This clonotype was seen only once. An end of the junction differs from the germline gene, which may be a read error. The V gene is TRBV7-7, the J gene TRBJ2-7; D perhaps matches TRBD1 (8 bases). The J call may be faulty, since TRBJ2-5 better matches the DNA end. The CDR3 sequence is 14 residues long. Germline V gene lookup returns CDR1 SSHAT and CDR2 FNYEAQ (reference sequence). The CDR3 coding sequence is TGTGCTAGCAGCCTCCAGACAGGGGAGGGGACCCAGTACTTC. Translated: CASSLQTGEGTQYF.

The CDR3 reads CASSSMVTGELFF. Here the CDR3 DNA reads TGTGCCAGCAGCTCAATGGTGACCGGGGAGCTGTTTTTT. This chain connects TRBV7-6 to TRBJ2-2; no definite D call. The CDR3 extends over 13 amino acids. The V gene lost 4 bases and the J gene lost 5 bases, with 8 bases spanning the gap. From germline, CDR1 is SGHVS and CDR2 FNYEAQ.